One sample yielded the 13 T cell receptor beta chains listed below, sequenced in a study of response to subunit inactivated influenza vaccine. TCRdb used MiXCR to reprocess the RT-PCR reads, holding one entry per CDR3 protein. The sample carries about 800,000 distinct CDR3 sequences, 21% recorded once. The sample was PBMCs from blood, taken approximately 5 days after vaccination. These receptors were collected from a man aged 45-60 years who received an inactivated influenza vaccine.

The chain employs TRBV29-1 and TRBJ1-2; D is unclear. The germline V and J ends were trimmed by 6 bases and 4 bases, with 15 bases remaining between them. From germline, CDR1 is SQVTM and CDR2 ANQGSEA. This CDR3 is built from 13 residues. The CDR3 region is CSVLWLDAYGYTF. In DNA form, the CDR3 reads TGCAGCGTGTTGTGGCTAGACGCCTATGGCTACACCTTC.

This clonotype showed up many times. In DNA, the CDR3 is TGCAGCGTTGACCGGGATCCTTTCTTT. Translated, it gives CSVDRDPFF. The chain links TRBV29-1 to TRBJ1-1; D not certain. Germline CDR1 and CDR2: SQVTM and ANQGSEA. V lost 3 bases, J lost 12 bases, and 8 bases lay in between. This CDR3 is built from 9 residues.

This clonotype was counted a few times. The chain links TRBV20-1 to TRBJ2-7, with D possibly matching TRBD2 (7 bases). V shed 3 bases and J shed 3 bases, with 21 bases lying between them. This CDR3 spans 16 amino acids. Germline CDR1 DFQATT, CDR2 SNEGSKA (reference sequence). CDR3 coding DNA: TGCAGTGCTAGCCGTGGGGGCGGGAGTGGTAGCTACGAGCAGTACTTC. Protein product: CSASRGGGSGSYEQYF.

This clonotype was recorded at least ten times. The chain employs TRBV27 and TRBJ2-7; TRBD2 agrees at 10 bases. The germline V gene encodes CDR1 MNHEY and CDR2 SMNVEV (reference sequence). CDR3 size: 14 residues. With 3 bases clipped from V and 6 bases from J, the junction kept 5 bases outside the gene matches. CDR3 nucleotide sequence: TGTGCCAGCAGTTTCGGAGCGGGAGGGGGCGAGCAGTACTTC. Encoded protein: CASSFGAGGGEQYF.

In this sample, this clonotype turned up a few times. CDR3 in DNA: TGTGCCAGCAGCTTAGAGCCAGTCAATGAGCAGTTCTTC. Amino acid sequence: CASSLEPVNEQFF. The chain uses TRBV7-9 and TRBJ2-1, with unresolved D. Germline CDR1 is SEHNR and CDR2 is FQNEAQ (reference sequence). V lost 1 base and J lost 6, with 7 bases in between. The CDR3 is 13 amino acids.

The chain couples TRBV20-1 to TRBJ1-1; D is unclear. Germline values: CDR1 DFQATT, CDR2 SNEGSKA (reference sequence). The CDR3 has 13 amino acids. The CDR3: CRPRGDGDTEAFF. The CDR3 region has the DNA TGCAGGCCCCGGGGTGATGGGGACACTGAAGCTTTCTTT.

This sequence joins TRBV10-3 and TRBJ2-7; the D gene is possibly TRBD2 (5 bases). Germline-derived CDR1 and CDR2 are ENHRY and SYGVKD. This CDR3 contains 14 residues. V lost 10 bases, J lost 7 bases, and 23 bases lay in between. The CDR3 DNA sequence: TGTGCCAGCCGCAGCGTCCCTACGGGGTGGGAGCAGTACTTC. Translated: CASRSVPTGWEQYF.

This clonotype came up a few times. V and J are TRBV4-1 and TRBJ1-6; D unclear. The CDR3 covers 16 residues. Per the germline V gene, CDR1 is MGHRA and CDR2 is YSYEKL. V lost 1 base and J 10 bases, leaving 17 bases between the germline ends. The CDR3 spells CASSQVADKAISPLHF. CDR3 coding DNA: TGCGCCAGCAGCCAAGTAGCAGATAAAGCAATATCACCCCTCCACTTT.

This clonotype was seen only a few times. The chain recombines TRBV28 with TRBJ2-1, with D unclear. Germline values: CDR1 MDHEN, CDR2 SYDVKM. The CDR3 covers 12 residues. V lost 3 bases and J lost 10, with 10 bases in between. This chain's CDR3 is CASSFTPREQFF. The DNA for the CDR3 is TGTGCCAGCAGTTTTACCCCCAGGGAGCAGTTCTTC.

Only a few counts were recorded for this clonotype. The chain is built from TRBV20-1 and TRBJ2-7, with D perhaps matching TRBD2 (6 bases). This CDR3 has 13 amino acids. Germline V gives CDR1 DFQATT, CDR2 SNEGSKA (reference sequence). V shed 5 bases and J shed 0 bases, with 11 bases lying between them. This CDR3 is CSAPSVSSYEQYF. The CDR3 bases are TGCAGTGCTCCTAGCGTCAGCTCCTACGAGCAGTACTTC.

A word on this clonotype: At one of its ends the junction is not consistent with the germline gene, which may arise from a read error. This chain joins TRBV28 and TRBJ2-2, with TRBD1 as a possible D gene (7 bases). The CDR3 is made up of 14 amino acids. The V gene's germline CDR1 is MDHEN and CDR2 SYDVKM. The CDR3, as DNA: TGTGCCAGCAGGCAGGGGGGTCGGACCGGGGAGTTGTTTTTT. This encodes CASRQGGRTGELFF.

This clonotype was found many times. The CDR3 is CASRQGSGNEQFF. The CDR3 DNA follows: TGTGCCAGCAGACAGGGGTCAGGCAATGAGCAGTTCTTC. The chain couples TRBV12-3 or TRBV12-4 to TRBJ2-1; 7 bases fit TRBD1. Losses at the gene ends were 6 bases for V and 6 bases for J; bases not matched to a gene: 5. The CDR3 length is 13 residues.

This clonotype occurred a few times. The chain recombines TRBV6-2 or TRBV6-3 with TRBJ1-1, with D maybe TRBD1 (6 bases). CDR3 size: 17 residues. Germline-derived CDR1 and CDR2 are MNHEY and SVGEGT. The V end was cut by 0 bases, the J end by 1 base, with 15 bases between. CDR3 sequence reads: CASSYSHQGWKNTEAFF. In DNA form, the CDR3 reads TGTGCCAGCAGTTACTCCCATCAGGGGTGGAAGAACACTGAAGCTTTCTTT.